This TCR beta chain stems from a study of T cell changes during pregnancy in multiple sclerosis (dated by TCRdb to about 2019). About the study as a whole: The study examined how the T cell repertoire changed over the course of pregnancy in women with multiple sclerosis.

Including cysteine and phenylalanine, the CDR3 has 15 amino acids. Left in the record is the CDR3 DNA by itself, 45 bases read in frame from the first base. V lost 1 base and J lost 7 bases, and the count of bases not matched to a germline gene is 7. CDR1 and CDR2 are read off the germline V gene as LGHNA and YNFKEQ. Libraries were made using the immunoSEQ multiplex PCR assay. The source is immuneACCESS, and TCRdb retained only in-frame sequences with V and J called. Part of the clones is not carried over; for the studies checked, unresolved V genes explain less than half of this, and the remainder is unexplained. Recorded for this sample are fewer than 50,000 clones; 90% to 95% of them occurred a single time. Of the sample, about 10% falls within the top ten clones. Worth noting for this clone: Its recognized antigen is unknown. Base-call qualities are not available, and no considerably larger clone is one nucleotide away.

The rearranged chain carries TRBV4-2 and TRBJ1-2; TRBD1 agrees with 9 junctional bases. The source is a female donor with multiple sclerosis, enrolled in a pregnancy study. The source material was CD8+ T cells from peripheral blood mononuclear cells, sampled after pregnancy. The CDR3 in this case is CASSQGTGAISGYTF. The bases are TGTGCCAGCAGCCAAGGGACAGGGGCCATCAGTGGCTACACCTTC.